The 13 T cell receptor beta chains reported below all come from one sample, sequenced in a study of beta chain features in type 1 diabetes. Study-wide results and limits: When Type 1 diabetes patients were examined, their TCRB CDR3s proved moderately but significantly shorter in all four CD4+ subsets.

Reverse transcribing all isolated RNA meant expressed TCRB transcripts were sequenced. Using immunoSEQ multiplex PCR, the repertoire was profiled, and TCRdb retains in-frame clones only, with some absent. Of around 41,000 clones detected, roughly 70% appear once; the ten largest clones hold about 1.7%. No antigen has been assigned to these receptors. The specimen was Tregs from blood. Source of these receptors: a young man with type 1 diabetes. Some clones in this sample may be carry-over from other donors' samples.

The chain has TRBV5-1 and TRBJ2-7; 7 bases align to TRBD1. J gave up 8 bases and V 4 bases, and 12 bases lay outside the gene matches. CDR3 length: 14 residues. Germline CDR1 reads SGHRS; CDR2 reads YFSETQ. The CDR3 region has the DNA TGCGCCAGCAGCGAAACAGGGGTTTCGTTCAAGCAGTACTTC. Protein sequence: CASSETGVSFKQYF.

A single count supports this clone. Compared with germline, one end of the junction differs, possibly owing to a read error. Other DNA variants within this sample encode the same CDR3. The rearrangement links TRBV15 to TRBJ2-5; TRBD2 agrees at 11 bases. The CDR3 loop spans 17 amino acids. Germline V gene lookup returns CDR1 LNHNV and CDR2 YYDKDF (reference sequence). The CDR3 DNA sequence: TGCGCCACCAGCAGAGAGGCTAGCGGGGGGAGGACGAAGACCCAGTACTTC. This sequence encodes CATSREASGGRTKTQYF.

The chain links TRBV2 to TRBJ1-6, with 10 nucleotides matching TRBD1. Per the germline V gene, CDR1 is SNHLY and CDR2 is FYNNEI. V dropped 8 bases and J dropped 1; count of bases not matched to a gene: 5. This CDR3 region has 16 residues. The CDR3 is CASRDRGSSYNSPLHF. The DNA of the CDR3 is TGTGCCAGCCGGGACAGGGGAAGTTCCTATAATTCACCCCTCCACTTT. The full variable domain, rest sourced from reference TRBV2 and TRBJ1-6, is EPEVTQTPSHQVTQMGQEVILRCVPISNHLYFYWYRQILGQKVEFLVSFYNNEISEKSEIFDDQFSVERPDGSNFTLKIRSTKLEDSAMYFCASRDRGSSYNSPLHFGNGTRLTVT.

This chain uses TRBV10-3 with TRBJ1-2; TRBD1 matches 8 bases. V trimming: 3 bases; J trimming: 1 base; junction bases outside the gene matches: 4. Per germline, CDR1 ENHRY and CDR2 SYGVKD. CDR3 length: 15 residues. The CDR3 region has the DNA TGTGCCATCAGTGACCAAGGACAGGGTAACTATGGCTACACCTTC. This gives the protein CAISDQGQGNYGYTF.

V and J are TRBV12-5 and TRBJ1-1, with D possibly matching TRBD1 (5 bases). Between the trimmed V and J ends, which lost 7 bases and 1 base, there was a span of 13 bases. The germline CDR1 and CDR2 sequences are LGHNT and FRNRAP. This CDR3 spans 14 amino acids. CDR3 amino acids: CASVPGVGNTEAFF. The CDR3 DNA sequence: TGTGCTAGTGTTCCGGGGGTGGGGAACACTGAAGCTTTCTTT.

The chain is built from TRBV5-8 and TRBJ2-1; 8 bases fit TRBD1. The CDR3 extends over 12 amino acids. Per the germline V gene, CDR1 is SGHTS and CDR2 is YDEGEE. V dropped 0 bases and J dropped 12; count of bases not matched to a gene: 2. The CDR3 DNA reads TGTGCCAGCAGCTTGGTTGGGACAGGGCAGTTCTTC. It codes for CASSLVGTGQFF. Full variable domain (rest looked up from reference TRBV5-8 and TRBJ2-1): EAGVTQSPTHLIKTRGQQATLRCSPISGHTSVYWYQQALGLGLQFLLWYDEGEERNRGNFPPRFSGRQFPNYSSELNVNALELEDSALYLCASSLVGTGQFFGPGTRLTVL.

This chain connects TRBV28 to TRBJ2-3; the match to TRBD2 covers 7 bases. The CDR3 totals 14 residues. Unmatched junction bases numbered 7, after V lost 5 bases and J lost 5 bases. In germline, CDR1 is MDHEN, CDR2 SYDVKM. The CDR3 loop is CASSPWEGLDTQYF. CDR3 DNA: TGTGCCAGCAGTCCGTGGGAGGGTTTAGATACGCAGTATTTT.

The V gene is TRBV11-1, the J gene TRBJ2-2; D is possibly TRBD1 (6 bases). The CDR3 sequence is 16 residues long. Trimming removed 5 bases from V and 3 bases from J, with 16 bases in between. Per the germline V gene, CDR1 is SGHAT and CDR2 is FQDESV (reference sequence). The CDR3 DNA reads as TGTGCCAGCAGCCCCCGTGAGGGGGTATACACCGGGGAGCTGTTTTTT. It is translated as CASSPREGVYTGELFF.

Comment on this clone: A junction end diverges from the germline sequence, so it may reflect a read error. The chain couples TRBV7-7 to TRBJ2-5, with D possibly matching TRBD1 (5 bases). The germline CDR1 and CDR2 sequences are SSHAT and FNYEAQ (reference sequence). The CDR3 has 15 amino acids. Written as DNA, the CDR3 is TGTGCTAGCAGCCATCGGCTAGGGGCTTTAGAGACCCAGTACTTC. Protein sequence: CASSHRLGALETQYF. Full variable domain (remainder filled in from reference TRBV7-7 and TRBJ2-5): GAGVSQSPRYKVTKRGQDVTLRCDPISSHATLYWYQQALGQGPEFLTYFNYEAQPDKSGLPSDRFSAERPEGSISTLTIQRTEQRDSAMYRCASSHRLGALETQYFGPGTRLLVL.

V and J are TRBV9 and TRBJ1-2; D possibly corresponds to TRBD1 (6 bases). The CDR3 contains 14 residues. From germline, CDR1 is SGDLS and CDR2 YYNGEE. Trimming took 1 base from V and 6 from J, leaving 13 bases between them. CDR3 in DNA: TGTGCCAGCAGCGTATTGACAGGACACGATGGCTACACCTTC. Its translation is CASSVLTGHDGYTF. The full variable domain, its missing parts supplied by reference TRBV9 and TRBJ1-2, is DSGVTQTPKHLITATGQRVTLRCSPRSGDLSVYWYQQSLDQGLQFLIQYYNGEERAKGNILERFSAQQFPDLHSELNLSSLELGDSALYFCASSVLTGHDGYTFGSGTRLTVV.

This sequence joins TRBV5-1 and TRBJ2-5; 8 bases map to TRBD1. V was clipped by 3 bases and J by 5 bases; unmatched bases: 3. The CDR3 has 13 amino acids. Germline CDR1 is SGHRS and CDR2 is YFSETQ. DNA of the CDR3: TGCGCCAGCAGCTCCAGGGGGCTCGAGACCCAGTACTTC. Translation gives CASSSRGLETQYF.

The gene calls are TRBV6-1 and TRBJ2-7; TRBD2 matches at 15 bases. The ends lost 2 bases at V and 2 bases at J; junction bases unmatched: 4. CDR1 and CDR2 from the germline V gene are MNHNS and SASEGT. This CDR3 has 17 amino acids. CDR3 nucleotides: TGTGCCAGCAGTGAATTGGGACTAGCGGGGGGAACCTACGAGCAGTACTTC. Translated, it gives CASSELGLAGGTYEQYF.

This rearrangement joins TRBV7-2 to TRBJ1-6; D is possibly TRBD1 (6 bases). The length of the CDR3 is 15 residues. Trimming took 5 bases from V and 7 from J, leaving 15 bases between them. The germline V gene has CDR1 SGHTA and CDR2 FQGNSA. The CDR3 loop is CASSPGGHLNSPLHF. The CDR3 DNA reads TGTGCCAGCAGCCCTGGGGGCCACTTAAATTCACCCCTCCACTTT. Filled out from reference TRBV7-2 and TRBJ1-6, the complete variable domain reads GAGVSQSPSNKVTEKGKDVELRCDPISGHTALYWYRQSLGQGLEFLIYFQGNSAPDKSGLPSDRFSAERTGGSVSTLTIQRTQQEDSAVYLCASSPGGHLNSPLHFGNGTRLTVT.